This T cell receptor beta chain came from a study of glioma-infiltrating T cells after dendritic cell vaccination (dated by TCRdb to about 2016). For context, the study as a whole: The cohort included some 15 glioblastoma patients drawn from Phase I and II dendritic cell vaccination trials, of whom 9 were newly diagnosed and 6 had recurrent disease. Between 2003 and 2012, patients were given autologous tumor lysate-pulsed dendritic cell vaccination. Survival after dendritic cell vaccination was correlated with TCR sequencing metrics such as TIL content and the overlap between tumor and blood repertoires. In glioblastoma patients vaccinated with dendritic cells, deep sequencing of TCR beta CDR3 regions served to measure tumor-infiltrating lymphocyte content and to compare repertoires between tumor and blood. The vaccine consisted of monocyte-derived dendritic cells cultured seven to eight days with IL-4 and GM-CSF, then pulsed overnight with autologous tumor lysate. Three intradermal dendritic cell vaccine injections were administered to patients at biweekly intervals in the arm below the axilla.

Using the immunoSEQ assay, TCRB CDR3 regions were amplified from roughly 1.8 micrograms of genomic DNA, or from all available DNA when less than that was on hand. For multiplex PCR, 60 forward primers for TCR V beta segments and 13 reverse primers for J beta segments were used. Synthetic control templates were spiked into each sample at limiting dilution to estimate reads per starting template. The Illumina HiSeq System generated 87 bp sequencing reads. As for the authors' bioinformatics: PCR and sequencing errors were removed by merging closely related sequences with a nearest neighbor algorithm. TCR overlap was defined as the percentage of unique tumor TCR beta sequences that were also found in the peripheral blood of the same patient. TCRdb mirrors the immuneACCESS table, restricted to in-frame sequences. Some clones are absent from its copies; in checked studies, under half trace to an unresolved V gene, and the reason for the others is unknown. The V and J calls and clone size were taken over from that table, and D and trimming were inferred from the DNA. The table for this sample lists roughly 100,000 clones; about 84% of them were counted only once. The ten largest clones represent 2.5% to 3% of the sample.

Paper-wide results and their limitations: Higher estimated pretreatment TIL content predicted longer time to progression and overall survival after dendritic cell vaccination. The three-group TCR overlap response model was characterized as speculative, and prospective validation of the model was stated to be required. No direct relationship between TCR clonality and survival was found, suggesting that a diverse polyclonal response may matter. The cohort was small and heterogeneous, and full blood and tumor sets were available for few patients, with initial-recurrent tumor pairs available for even fewer patients.

The germline V end is reduced by 4 bases and the J end by 1 base; junction bases left unmatched: 3. According to the germline V gene, CDR1 reads SQVTM and CDR2 reads ANQGSEA. From the cysteine through the phenylalanine, the CDR3 covers 14 amino acids. The retained sequence is limited to the CDR3, 42 bases, with the frame set at the first base. To be selected, patients needed enough residual fresh-frozen tumor tissue and more than two years of available survival data. Molecular status otherwise varied across the glioblastoma patients, but none of them carried an isocitrate dehydrogenase mutation. PBMC were collected before vaccination, two weeks after the third vaccination, and at tumor progression if tumor progression occurred. The Qiagen DNeasy Blood extraction Kit was used to extract genomic DNA. As regards this clone: What antigen it recognizes has not been identified. The input lacks base qualities; no much larger clone sits a single base away.

This clonotype originated in a human donor with glioblastoma. Here the sequenced sample was blood, taken before dendritic cell vaccination. Rearrangement joined TRBV29-1 to TRBJ2-3, and TRBD2 matches 9 of the central bases. Here the CDR3 is given as CSVATSGGTDTQYF. The DNA sequence reads TGCAGCGTTGCGACTAGCGGCGGCACAGATACGCAGTATTTT.